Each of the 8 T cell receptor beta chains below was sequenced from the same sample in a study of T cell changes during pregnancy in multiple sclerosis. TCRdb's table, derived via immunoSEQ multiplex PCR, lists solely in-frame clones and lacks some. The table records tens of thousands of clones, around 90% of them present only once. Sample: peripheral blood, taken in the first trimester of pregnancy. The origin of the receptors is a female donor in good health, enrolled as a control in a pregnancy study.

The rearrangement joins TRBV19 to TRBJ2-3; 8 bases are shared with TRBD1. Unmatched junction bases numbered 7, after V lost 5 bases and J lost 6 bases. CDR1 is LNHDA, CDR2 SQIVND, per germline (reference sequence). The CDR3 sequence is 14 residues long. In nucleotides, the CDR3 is TGTGCCAGTAGTTCCTACAGGGGGAACGATACGCAGTATTTT. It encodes CASSSYRGNDTQYF.

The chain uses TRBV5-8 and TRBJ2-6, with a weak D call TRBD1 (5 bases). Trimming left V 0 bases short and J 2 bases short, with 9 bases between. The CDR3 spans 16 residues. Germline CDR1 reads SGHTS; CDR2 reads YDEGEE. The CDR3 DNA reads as TGTGCCAGCAGCTTGGTTGGCAGGGCTGGGGCCAACGTCCTGACTTTC. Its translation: CASSLVGRAGANVLTF.

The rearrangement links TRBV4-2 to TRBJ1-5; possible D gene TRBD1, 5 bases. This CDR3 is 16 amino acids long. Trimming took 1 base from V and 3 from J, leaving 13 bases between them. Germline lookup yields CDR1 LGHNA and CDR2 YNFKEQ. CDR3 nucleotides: TGTGCCAGCAGCCAAGTACAGGTGAACCTCAATCAGCCCCAGCATTTT. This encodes CASSQVQVNLNQPQHF.

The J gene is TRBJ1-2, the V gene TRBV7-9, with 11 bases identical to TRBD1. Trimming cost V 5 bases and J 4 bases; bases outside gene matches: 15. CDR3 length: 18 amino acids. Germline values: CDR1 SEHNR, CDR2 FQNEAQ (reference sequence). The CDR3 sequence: CASSPRGRGQGEGYGYTF. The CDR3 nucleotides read TGTGCCAGCAGCCCTAGGGGACGGGGACAGGGGGAGGGCTATGGCTACACCTTC.

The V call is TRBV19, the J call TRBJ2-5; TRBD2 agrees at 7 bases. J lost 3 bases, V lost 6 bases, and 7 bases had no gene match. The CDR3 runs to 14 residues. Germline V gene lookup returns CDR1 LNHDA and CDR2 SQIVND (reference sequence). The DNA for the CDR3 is TGTGCCAGTAGGGCAGGGACTACCAAAGAGACCCAGTACTTC. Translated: CASRAGTTKETQYF. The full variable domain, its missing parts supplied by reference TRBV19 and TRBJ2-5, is DGGITQSPKYLFRKEGQNVTLSCEQNLNHDAMYWYRQDPGQGLRLIYYSQIVNDFQKGDIAEGYSVSREKKESFPLTVTSAQKNPTAFYLCASRAGTTKETQYFGPGTRLLVL.

CDR3 region: CASSLWNRGQNYGYTF. The CDR3 DNA reads TGTGCCAGCAGTTTATGGAACAGGGGGCAAAACTATGGCTACACCTTC. The V and J genes are TRBV28 and TRBJ1-2; the match to TRBD1 covers 9 bases. This CDR3 has 16 amino acids. Germline V lookup: CDR1 MDHEN, CDR2 SYDVKM. Germline trimming cut 0 bases from V and 2 bases from J; bases unmatched to any gene: 4.

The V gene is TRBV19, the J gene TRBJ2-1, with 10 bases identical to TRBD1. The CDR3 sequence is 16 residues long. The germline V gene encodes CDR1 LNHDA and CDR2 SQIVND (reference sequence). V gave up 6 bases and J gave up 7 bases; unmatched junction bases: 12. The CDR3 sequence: CASRRLTGGPGNEQFF. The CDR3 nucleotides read TGTGCCAGTAGACGACTGACAGGGGGCCCGGGGAATGAGCAGTTCTTC.

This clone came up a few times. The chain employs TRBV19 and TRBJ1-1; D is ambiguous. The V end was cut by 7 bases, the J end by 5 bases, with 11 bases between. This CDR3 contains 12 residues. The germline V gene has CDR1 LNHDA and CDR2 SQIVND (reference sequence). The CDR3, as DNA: TGTGCCAGTAATATCCTCGGGACTGAAGCTTTCTTT. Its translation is CASNILGTEAFF.